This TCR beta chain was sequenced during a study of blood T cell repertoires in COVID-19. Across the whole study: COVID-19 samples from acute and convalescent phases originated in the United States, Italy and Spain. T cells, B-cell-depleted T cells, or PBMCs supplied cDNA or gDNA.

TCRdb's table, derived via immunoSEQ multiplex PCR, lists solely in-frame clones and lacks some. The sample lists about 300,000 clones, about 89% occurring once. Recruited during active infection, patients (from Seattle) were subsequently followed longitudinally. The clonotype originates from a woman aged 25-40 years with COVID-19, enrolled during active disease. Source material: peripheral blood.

For the CDR3, the DNA is TGTGCCGGTAATCAGCTAGCGGGAATCAATGAGCAGTTCTTC. Translating it yields CAGNQLAGINEQFF. The chain joins TRBV30 to TRBJ2-1; 9 bases agree with TRBD2. This CDR3 has 14 amino acids. V shed 8 bases, J shed 6 bases, and the junction held 11 bases outside the gene matches. Germline values: CDR1 GTSNPN, CDR2 SVGIG (reference sequence).